One T cell receptor beta chain is described in this entry. Its antigen remains unidentified. Other nucleotide sequences in the sample specify the same CDR3. Expressed TCRB transcripts were sequenced, since all the RNA that had been isolated was reverse transcribed. Assay used: immunoSEQ multiplex PCR; TCRdb lists only in-frame clones, some missing. The repertoire holds approximately 250,000 clones, 11% seen once, with about 0.018% in the top ten. The sample is drawn from a study of beta chain features in type 1 diabetes. General observations from the study: There was a moderate but significant shortening of TCRB CDR3s in all four CD4+ subsets of Type 1 diabetes patients.

Sorted cells reached over 98% purity in every population. The germline gives CDR1 GTSNPN, CDR2 SVGIG (reference sequence). This CDR3 comprises 13 residues. V was shortened by 0 bases and J by 6 bases, with 9 bases between the two germline ends. Sequencing was performed on naive CD4+ T cells from blood. This chain connects TRBV30 to TRBJ1-5; D is undetermined. The receptor was isolated from a man aged 25 to 45 with type 1 diabetes. CDR3 amino acids: CAWSVRGGQPQHF. As DNA, the CDR3 is TGTGCCTGGAGTGTACGCGGTGGTCAGCCCCAGCATTTT.